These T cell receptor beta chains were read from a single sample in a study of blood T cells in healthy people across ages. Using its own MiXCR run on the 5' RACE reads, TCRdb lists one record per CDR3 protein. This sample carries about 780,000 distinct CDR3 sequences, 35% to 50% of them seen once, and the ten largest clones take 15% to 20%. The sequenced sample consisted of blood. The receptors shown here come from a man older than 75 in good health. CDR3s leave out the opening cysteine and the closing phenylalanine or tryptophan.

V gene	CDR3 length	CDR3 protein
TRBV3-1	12	ASRTSGETNEQF
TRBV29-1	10	SVVTAYNEQY
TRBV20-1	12	SARGAGGAYEQY
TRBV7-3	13	ASSPLAGRTDTQY
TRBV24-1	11	ATSDSTDNEQF
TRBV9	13	ASSKGLADDYEQY
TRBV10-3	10	AISSGGNEQF
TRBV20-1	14	SARVSGRGSSYEQY
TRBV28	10	ASSPREETQY
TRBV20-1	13	SALPVQGVRDTQY
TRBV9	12	ASSVEGRQETQY
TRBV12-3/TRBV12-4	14	ASSESGTGFFNEQY
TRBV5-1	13	ASSSRGEMNTEAF
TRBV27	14	ASSSIGLADSYEQY
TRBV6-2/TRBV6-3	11	ASSSMTNTEAF
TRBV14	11	ASSPDVNYGYT
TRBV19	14	VSSIEGGLYLDEQY
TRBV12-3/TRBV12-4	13	ASTMDYLGDNEQF
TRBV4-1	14	ASSQDRLAVYNEQF
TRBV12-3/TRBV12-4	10	ASSRHGSEQF
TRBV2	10	ASTRGEYEQY
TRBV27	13	ASSLSSGSWYEQY
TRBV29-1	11	SGDREGTDTQY
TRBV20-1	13	SARQGQINTGELF
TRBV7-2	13	ASSKTLAFAHEQY
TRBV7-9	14	ASSSSGQTPGYEQY
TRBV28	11	ASSYGNRGELF
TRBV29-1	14	SVEDPTSGHQETQY
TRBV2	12	ASSELLAGENQY
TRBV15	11	ATSPTVLGPQH
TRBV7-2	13	TSSLAALYQETQY
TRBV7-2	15	ASSLFGAGAGSDTQY
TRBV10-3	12	AISEPTRNYGYT
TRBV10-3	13	AISGTLKYYNEQF
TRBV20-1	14	SATGGDTSSYNEQF
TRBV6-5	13	AGSYRGGGTDTQY
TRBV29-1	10	SVVAGAVQQY
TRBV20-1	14	SARGRLAGHSYEQY
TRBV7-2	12	ASSHGLAGGEQY
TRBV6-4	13	ASSLTSGSLETQY
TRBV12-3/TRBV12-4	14	ASTLAGGLGTDTQY
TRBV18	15	ASSPLLGQGNTGELF
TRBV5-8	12	ASSWDGGSRTQY
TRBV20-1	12	SATRQATNEKLF
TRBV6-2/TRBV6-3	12	ATSRVENSETQY
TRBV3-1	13	ASSQERRGGETQY
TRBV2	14	ASSEGQAGFTDTQY
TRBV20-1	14	SASFAQLQGDSPLH
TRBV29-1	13	SVEWRTGSGETQY
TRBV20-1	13	SARENRGLRTEAF